This passage covers 15 T cell receptor beta chains from one sample sequenced in a study of T-cell reconstitution after alpha-beta-depleted transplantation in children. Unique molecular identifiers were built into the TCRbeta library. TCRdb recomputed calls from the PCR reads with MiXCR, one row per CDR3 protein. The sample has about 440,000 distinct CDR3 sequences, about 45% seen once. Sequenced material: PBMCs, taken before TCRalphabeta/CD19-depleted stem cell transplant. The receptors were gathered from a girl aged 2 to 9 with aplastic anemia, due to receive a stem cell transplant.

The V call is TRBV20-1, the J call TRBJ2-7, with 13 bases fitting TRBD2. V shed 2 bases, J shed 5 bases, and the junction held 9 bases outside the gene matches. Germline lookup yields CDR1 DFQATT and CDR2 SNEGSKA (reference sequence). CDR3 size: 16 residues. In nucleotides, the CDR3 is TGCAGTGCTAGATCCTGGACTAGCGGGAGATATGACGAGCAGTACTTC. As protein: CSARSWTSGRYDEQYF.

This clonotype appeared a single time. V usage is TRBV28 and J usage is TRBJ2-5; 8 bases line up with TRBD1. Germline CDR1 MDHEN, CDR2 SYDVKM. V shed 2 bases, J shed 6 bases, and the junction held 5 bases outside the gene matches. The CDR3 length is 14 residues. In nucleotides, the CDR3 is TGTGCCAGCAGTTTAAGGCAGGGGGCGAAGACCCAGTACTTC. Translating it yields CASSLRQGAKTQYF. Looking up the rest from reference TRBV28 and TRBJ2-5 gives the full variable domain: DVKVTQSSRYLVKRTGEKVFLECVQDMDHENMFWYRQDPGLGLRLIYFSYDVKMKEKGDIPEGYSVSREKKERFSLILESASTNQTSMYLCASSLRQGAKTQYFGPGTRLLVL.

This clonotype was seen ten or more times. The chain combines TRBV7-2 with TRBJ2-1; D gene uncertain. Per the germline V gene, CDR1 is SGHTA and CDR2 is FQGNSA. The CDR3 has 15 amino acids. The V and J ends lost 5 bases and 0 bases respectively, with 11 bases between them. Here the CDR3 reads CASSRDSSSYNEQFF. CDR3 nucleotide sequence: TGTGCCAGCAGCCGCGACTCGAGCTCCTACAATGAGCAGTTCTTC.

V is TRBV20-1 and J is TRBJ2-3; 9 nucleotides agree with TRBD2. The CDR3 has 12 residues. Trimming cost V 3 bases and J 9 bases; bases outside gene matches: 4. In germline, CDR1 is DFQATT, CDR2 SNEGSKA (reference sequence). The CDR3 DNA reads TGCAGTGCTAGCCCCCTAGCGGGGACGCAGTATTTT. It yields the protein CSASPLAGTQYF.

This clonotype came up many times. This chain connects TRBV11-2 to TRBJ2-1; 7 positions match TRBD2. This CDR3 region has 20 residues. The V and J ends lost 2 bases and 1 base, in that order; junction bases with no gene match: 17. Germline V lookup: CDR1 SGHAT, CDR2 FQNNGV. In DNA, the CDR3 is TGTGCCAGCAGCTTAAGTAGGTTGCGGGGGACTCGGGGTTCCTACAATGAGCAGTTCTTC. Amino acid sequence: CASSLSRLRGTRGSYNEQFF.

This clonotype has a count of ten or more. This sequence joins TRBV11-2 and TRBJ2-5; maybe TRBD2 (5 bases). Per the germline V gene, CDR1 is SGHAT and CDR2 is FQNNGV. The V and J ends lost 5 bases and 7 bases respectively, with 20 bases between them. This CDR3 region has 15 residues. The CDR3, as DNA: TGTGCCAGCAGCCTACAGATGGCCGGAGGAGGGACCCAGTACTTC. It encodes CASSLQMAGGGTQYF.

This clonotype has a count of ten or more. The genes are TRBV5-1 and TRBJ2-7; D not resolved. Trimming left V 0 bases short and J 6 bases short, with 13 bases between. Per germline, CDR1 SGHRS and CDR2 YFSETQ. This CDR3 region has 14 residues. The CDR3 spells CASSLEPGLGEQYF. The CDR3 DNA follows: TGCGCCAGCAGCTTGGAACCCGGGTTGGGCGAGCAGTACTTC.

This clonotype was counted at least ten times. V and J are TRBV28 and TRBJ2-1; 13 bases map to TRBD2. After removal of 5 bases from V and 6 bases from J, the junction contained 4 bases not matched to a gene. The CDR3 runs 15 residues. Germline CDR1 and CDR2: MDHEN and SYDVKM. CDR3 amino acids: CASSPWTSGSNEQFF. CDR3 DNA: TGTGCCAGCAGTCCGTGGACTAGCGGGAGCAATGAGCAGTTCTTC.

This clonotype was detected only a few times. J is TRBJ2-1 and V is TRBV3-1; no clear D gene. The CDR3 spans 14 residues. CDR1 and CDR2 (germline): LGHDT, YNNKEL (reference sequence). V shed 0 bases and J shed 8 bases, with 11 bases lying between them. The chain's CDR3 is CASSQDTHWDEQFF. As DNA, the CDR3 is TGTGCCAGCAGCCAAGATACCCATTGGGATGAGCAGTTCTTC.

The chain links TRBV6-5 to TRBJ1-3; TRBD1 is a possible D gene (6 bases). Germline V CDR1 and CDR2: MNHEY, SVGAGI. CDR3 length: 16 amino acids. V lost 5 bases and J 2 bases, leaving 16 bases between the germline ends. The CDR3 nucleotides read TGTGCCAGCAGTCCCGGGACACCTCTAACTGGAAACACCATATATTTT. Translation: CASSPGTPLTGNTIYF.

At least ten counts were recorded for this clonotype. One end of the junction varies from germline; a read error may be responsible. The chain links TRBV25-1 to TRBJ2-7, with a weak D call TRBD2 (5 bases). Germline loops: CDR1 MGHDK, CDR2 SYGVNS. CDR3 length: 13 residues. CDR3 bases: TGTGCCAGCATTGAACGGGGCTCCTACGAGCAGTACTTC. This sequence encodes CASIERGSYEQYF.

The rearrangement uses TRBV11-2 and TRBJ2-5; D could derive from TRBD1 or TRBD2 (5 bases each). This CDR3 has 15 residues. V was trimmed by 2 bases and J by 0 bases, leaving 10 bases between them. Germline V gene lookup returns CDR1 SGHAT and CDR2 FQNNGV. This chain's CDR3 is CASSLMGEYQETQYF. CDR3 DNA sequence: TGTGCCAGCAGCTTAATGGGGGAGTACCAAGAGACCCAGTACTTC.

With regard to this clonotype: A read error may account for a junction end that differs from germline. CDR3 in DNA: TGTGCCACCAGCAGAACAACAGACAGGAGGAGTCAGCCCCAGCCTTTT. Amino acids: CATSRTTDRRSQPQPF. V and J are TRBV15 and TRBJ1-5; D possibly corresponds to TRBD1 (6 bases). This CDR3 comprises 16 residues. The germline CDR1 and CDR2 sequences are LNHNV and YYDKDF (reference sequence).

The genes are TRBV9 and TRBJ1-6; 7 bases match TRBD1. V was clipped by 4 bases and J by 1 base; unmatched bases: 14. The CDR3 has 19 amino acids. The germline V gene encodes CDR1 SGDLS and CDR2 YYNGEE. The CDR3 here is CASSNDREGWSSYNSPLHF. CDR3 nucleotides: TGTGCCAGCAGCAACGACAGGGAGGGTTGGAGTTCCTATAATTCACCCCTCCACTTT.

At least ten counts were recorded for this clonotype. This CDR3 reads CASRVGPSYEQYF. DNA of the CDR3: TGTGCCAGCAGAGTCGGACCTTCCTACGAGCAGTACTTC. The J gene is TRBJ2-7, the V gene TRBV12-3 or TRBV12-4; D is ambiguous. Trimming left V 6 bases short and J 1 base short, with 10 bases between. The CDR3 is made up of 13 amino acids.